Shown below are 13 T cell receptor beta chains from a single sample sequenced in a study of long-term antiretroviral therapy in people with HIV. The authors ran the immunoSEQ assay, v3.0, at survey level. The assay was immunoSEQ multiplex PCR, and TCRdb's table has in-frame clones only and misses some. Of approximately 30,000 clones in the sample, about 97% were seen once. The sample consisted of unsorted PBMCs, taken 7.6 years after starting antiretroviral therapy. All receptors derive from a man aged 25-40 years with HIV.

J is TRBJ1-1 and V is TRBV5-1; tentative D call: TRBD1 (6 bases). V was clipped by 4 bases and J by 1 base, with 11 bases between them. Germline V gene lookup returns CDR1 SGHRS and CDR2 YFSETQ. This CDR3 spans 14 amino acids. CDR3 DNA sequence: TGCGCCAGCAGCCTGGGACAAACGAACACTGAAGCTTTCTTT. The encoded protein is CASSLGQTNTEAFF. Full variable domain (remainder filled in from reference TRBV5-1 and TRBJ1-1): KAGVTQTPRYLIKTRGQQVTLSCSPISGHRSVSWYQQTPGQGLQFLFEYFSETQRNKGNFPGRFSGRQFSNSRSEMNVSTLELGDSALYLCASSLGQTNTEAFFGQGTRLTVV.

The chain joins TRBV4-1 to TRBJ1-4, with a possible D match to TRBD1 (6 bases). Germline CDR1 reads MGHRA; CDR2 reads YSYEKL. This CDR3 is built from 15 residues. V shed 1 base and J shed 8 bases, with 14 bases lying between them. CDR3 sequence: CASSQVSGTREKLFF. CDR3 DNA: TGCGCCAGCAGCCAAGTTTCCGGGACACGCGAAAAACTGTTTTTT.

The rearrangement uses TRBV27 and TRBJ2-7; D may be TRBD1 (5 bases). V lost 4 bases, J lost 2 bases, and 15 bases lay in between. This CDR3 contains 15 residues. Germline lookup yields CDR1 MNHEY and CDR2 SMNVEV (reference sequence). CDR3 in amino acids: CASSYLGQGTYEQYF. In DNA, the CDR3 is TGTGCCAGCAGTTATCTGGGGCAGGGCACCTACGAGCAGTACTTC.

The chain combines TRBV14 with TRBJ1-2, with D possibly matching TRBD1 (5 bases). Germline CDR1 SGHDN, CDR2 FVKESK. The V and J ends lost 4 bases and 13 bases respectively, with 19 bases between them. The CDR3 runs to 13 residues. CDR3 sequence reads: CASSPMSQGPSTF. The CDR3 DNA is TGTGCCAGCAGCCCCATGTCTCAGGGACCCAGCACCTTC.

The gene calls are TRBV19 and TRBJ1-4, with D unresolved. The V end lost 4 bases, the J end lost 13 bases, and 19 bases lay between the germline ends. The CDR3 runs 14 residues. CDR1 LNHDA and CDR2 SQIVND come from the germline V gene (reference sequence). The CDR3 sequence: CASSTTGPGKRLFF. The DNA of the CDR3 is TGTGCCAGTAGTACTACCGGACCGGGCAAAAGACTGTTTTTT.

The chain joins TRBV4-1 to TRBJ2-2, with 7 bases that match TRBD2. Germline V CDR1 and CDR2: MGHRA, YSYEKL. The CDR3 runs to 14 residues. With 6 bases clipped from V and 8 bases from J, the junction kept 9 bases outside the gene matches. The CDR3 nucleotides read TGCGCCAGCAGGACTGGGGGGGTAAAGGGGGAGCTGTTTTTT. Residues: CASRTGGVKGELFF.

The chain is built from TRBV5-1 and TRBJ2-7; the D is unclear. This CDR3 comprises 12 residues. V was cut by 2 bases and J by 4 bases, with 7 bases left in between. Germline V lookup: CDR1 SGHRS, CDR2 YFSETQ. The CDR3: CASSLDLYEQYF. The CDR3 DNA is TGCGCCAGCAGCTTAGACTTGTACGAGCAGTACTTC. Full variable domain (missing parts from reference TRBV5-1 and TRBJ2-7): KAGVTQTPRYLIKTRGQQVTLSCSPISGHRSVSWYQQTPGQGLQFLFEYFSETQRNKGNFPGRFSGRQFSNSRSEMNVSTLELGDSALYLCASSLDLYEQYFGPGTRLTVT.

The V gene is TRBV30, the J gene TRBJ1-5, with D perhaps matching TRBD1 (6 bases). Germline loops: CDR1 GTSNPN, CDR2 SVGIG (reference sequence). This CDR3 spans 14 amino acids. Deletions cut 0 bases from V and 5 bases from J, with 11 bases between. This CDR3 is CAWSVGGGDQPQHF. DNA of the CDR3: TGTGCCTGGAGTGTGGGAGGGGGTGATCAGCCCCAGCATTTT.

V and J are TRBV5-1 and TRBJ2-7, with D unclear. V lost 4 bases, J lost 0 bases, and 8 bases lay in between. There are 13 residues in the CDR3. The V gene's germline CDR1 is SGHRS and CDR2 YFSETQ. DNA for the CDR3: TGCGCCAGCAGCGCTACAAGCTCCTACGAGCAGTACTTC. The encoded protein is CASSATSSYEQYF.

CDR3 DNA: TGTGCCAGCGGGCAGGGAGGAATTGGCTACACCTTC. It codes for CASGQGGIGYTF. The chain recombines TRBV9 with TRBJ1-2; perhaps TRBD1 as D (5 bases). Per the germline V gene, CDR1 is SGDLS and CDR2 is YYNGEE. Trimming cost V 7 bases and J 7 bases, with 14 bases left between them. The length of the CDR3 is 12 residues.

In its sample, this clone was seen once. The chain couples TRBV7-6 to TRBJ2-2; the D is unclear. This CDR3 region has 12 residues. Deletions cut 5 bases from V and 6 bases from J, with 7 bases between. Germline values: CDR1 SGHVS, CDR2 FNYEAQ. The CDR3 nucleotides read TGTGCCAGCAGCCCCAGGCCCGGGGAGCTGTTTTTT. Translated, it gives CASSPRPGELFF. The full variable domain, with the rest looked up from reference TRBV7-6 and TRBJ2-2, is GAGVSQSPRYKVTKRGQDVALRCDPISGHVSLYWYRQALGQGPEFLTYFNYEAQQDKSGLPNDRFSAERPEGSISTLTIQRTEQRDSAMYRCASSPRPGELFFGEGSRLTVL.

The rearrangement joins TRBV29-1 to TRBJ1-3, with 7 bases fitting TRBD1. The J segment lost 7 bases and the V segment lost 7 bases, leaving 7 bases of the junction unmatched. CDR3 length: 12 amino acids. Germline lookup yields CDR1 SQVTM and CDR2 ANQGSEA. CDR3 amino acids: CSGLSGGNTIYF. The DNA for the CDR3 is TGCAGCGGACTTTCAGGGGGGAACACCATATATTTT.

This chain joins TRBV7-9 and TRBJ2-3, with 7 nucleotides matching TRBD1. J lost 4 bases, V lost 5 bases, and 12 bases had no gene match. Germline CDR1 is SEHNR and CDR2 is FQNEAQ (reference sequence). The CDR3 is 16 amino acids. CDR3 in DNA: TGTGCCAGCAGCCCTAGAACAGGGGAAGGACCAGATACGCAGTATTTT. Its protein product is CASSPRTGEGPDTQYF.